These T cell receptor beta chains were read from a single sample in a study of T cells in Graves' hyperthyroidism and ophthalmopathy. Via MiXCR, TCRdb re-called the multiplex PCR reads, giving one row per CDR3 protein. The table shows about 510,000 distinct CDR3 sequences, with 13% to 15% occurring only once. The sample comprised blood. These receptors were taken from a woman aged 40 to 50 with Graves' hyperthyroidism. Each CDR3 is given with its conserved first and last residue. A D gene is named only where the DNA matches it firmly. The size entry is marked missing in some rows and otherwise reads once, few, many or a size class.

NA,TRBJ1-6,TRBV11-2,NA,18,TGTGCCAGCAGCCCCACCCTTCTACAGGGTGCGGGAAATTCACCCCTCCACTTT,CASSPTLLQGAGNSPLHF
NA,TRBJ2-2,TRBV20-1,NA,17,TGCAGTGCTAGAGTTGTGGCTGGTAGCGGAGGCACCGGGGAGCTGTTTTTT,CSARVVAGSGGTGELFF
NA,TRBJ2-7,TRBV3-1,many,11,TGTGCCAGCAGCCAAGTTGAGGGGCTATACTTC,CASSQVEGLYF
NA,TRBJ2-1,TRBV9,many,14,TGTGCCAGCAGCCTTGGACTATCCGGCCATGAGCAGTTCTTC,CASSLGLSGHEQFF
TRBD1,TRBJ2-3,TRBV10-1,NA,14,TGCGCCAGCGCTGGACAGGGTATCGGAGATACGCAGTATTTT,CASAGQGIGDTQYF
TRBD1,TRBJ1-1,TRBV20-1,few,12,TGCAGTGCTAGAGAAGGACAGGCGGAAGCTTTCTTT,CSAREGQAEAFF
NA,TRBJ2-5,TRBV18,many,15,TGTGCCAGCTCACCACCGTCACAGTCGAAAGAGACCCAGTACTTC,CASSPPSQSKETQYF
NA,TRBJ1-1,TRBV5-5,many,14,TGTGCCAGCAGCTTGGTACAGACGAACACTGAAGCTTTCTTT,CASSLVQTNTEAFF
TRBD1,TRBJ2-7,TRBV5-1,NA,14,TGCGCCAGCAGCCCGACGGCGACAGGGGGAGAGCAGTACTTC,CASSPTATGGEQYF
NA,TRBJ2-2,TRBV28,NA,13,TGTGCCAGCAGGGGAGGGAACACCGGGGAGCTGTTTTTT,CASRGGNTGELFF
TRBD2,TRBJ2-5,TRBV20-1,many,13,TGCAGTGCGGCCGGGACTAGGCAAGAGACCCAGTACTTC,CSAAGTRQETQYF
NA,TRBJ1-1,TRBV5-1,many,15,TGCGCCAGCAGCTTGGGGTCCACGCTGAACACTGAAGCTTTCTTT,CASSLGSTLNTEAFF
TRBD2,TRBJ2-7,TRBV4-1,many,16,TGCGCCAGCAGCCAAGGTCCGACGGGAGGTAGTGGCGAGCAGTACTTC,CASSQGPTGGSGEQYF
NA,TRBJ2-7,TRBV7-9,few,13,TGTGCCAGCAGCTTATCGAATGCGGGTGAGCAGTACTTC,CASSLSNAGEQYF
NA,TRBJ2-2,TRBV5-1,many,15,TGCGCCAGCAGCCCGGGGGCAGGGTACACCGGGGAGCTGTTTTTT,CASSPGAGYTGELFF
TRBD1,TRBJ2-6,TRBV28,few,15,TGTGCCAGCAGTCCCGGGACAGGGAATCCCAACGTCCTGACTTTC,CASSPGTGNPNVLTF